This TCR beta chain emerged from a study of Ad26.COV2.S vaccination and SARS-CoV-2 variants. As for the study in general: Donor allocation was to the COV1001 Ad26.COV2.S trial arm. Study-level findings and limits: TCR breadth and depth analyses may have underestimated total T cell responses. Vaccine recipients and placebo recipients showed similar non-spike TCR breadth.

Germline values: CDR1 MNHNS, CDR2 SASEGT. This CDR3 is 17 amino acids long. Between the trimmed V and J ends, which lost 3 bases and 1 base, there was a span of 18 bases. Here immunoSEQ multiplex PCR was the method, and the copy in TCRdb shows in-frame clones only, minus some. The table shows more than 300,000 clones, with around four fifths occurring only once. Treatment: over 15 received Ad26.COV2.S at low or high dose, single or two shots; 5 received placebo; per-sample allocation not given. Day 63 after the first vaccine or placebo injection was the time point for sampling. This Boston cohort included adults aged 18-55 years. Details on this clone: Its specificity is unknown.

Sequenced material: peripheral blood, taken in a trial of Ad26.COV2.S vaccine versus placebo. The chain carries TRBV6-1 and TRBJ1-1; D may be TRBD1 (5 bases). The receptor's source is a person between 18 and 59 years old who received the Ad26.COV2.S COVID-19 vaccine or a placebo. The CDR3 coding sequence is TGTGCCAGCAGTGAGACGAGGGGCGGATTCGGGAACACTGAAGCTTTCTTT. Protein: CASSETRGGFGNTEAFF.